The next 22 T cell receptor beta chains were all read from a single sample in a study of cytomegalovirus exposure and HLA in healthy donors. The PCR had 60 Vbeta and 13 Jbeta primers. Profiled with immunoSEQ multiplex PCR; TCRdb holds only in-frame clones, not every one. The data show 150,000 to 200,000 clones, with about 82% seen just once and around 1.5% held by the top ten. Sequenced material: PBMCs. The receptors stem from a man between 18 and 29 years old in good health and CMV-seronegative.

The chain combines TRBV19 with TRBJ2-6; perhaps TRBD2 as D (5 bases). This CDR3 spans 16 amino acids. CDR1 is LNHDA, CDR2 SQIVND, per germline (reference sequence). V lost 4 bases, J lost 0 bases, and 10 bases lay in between. CDR3 region: CASSKDGGSGANVLTF. CDR3 nucleotide sequence: TGTGCCAGTAGTAAGGACGGAGGCTCTGGGGCCAACGTCCTGACTTTC. The whole variable domain, remainder taken from reference TRBV19 and TRBJ2-6, is DGGITQSPKYLFRKEGQNVTLSCEQNLNHDAMYWYRQDPGQGLRLIYYSQIVNDFQKGDIAEGYSVSREKKESFPLTVTSAQKNPTAFYLCASSKDGGSGANVLTFGAGSRLTVL.

This clone has only one observation. This rearrangement joins TRBV19 to TRBJ2-5; the match to TRBD2 covers 10 bases. This CDR3 spans 15 amino acids. The ends lost 11 bases at V and 5 bases at J; junction bases unmatched: 14. Germline V gene sequence: CDR1 LNHDA, CDR2 SQIVND (reference sequence). Here the CDR3 DNA reads TGTGCCGGAATCCTAGCGGGGGCCCGATGGGAGACCCAGTACTTC. Translation gives CAGILAGARWETQYF.

The chain couples TRBV28 to TRBJ2-5, with TRBD1 as a possible D gene (7 bases). Germline values: CDR1 MDHEN, CDR2 SYDVKM. The CDR3 extends over 16 amino acids. Trimming pared 3 bases from V and 5 bases from J, leaving 19 bases between. The DNA of the CDR3 is TGTGCCAGCAGTTTCCAGGGGGGAGGTGGTTGGGAGACCCAGTACTTC. This sequence encodes CASSFQGGGGWETQYF.

J is TRBJ2-7 and V is TRBV6-1; D may be TRBD1 (6 bases). CDR1 MNHNS and CDR2 SASEGT come from the germline V gene. Trimming pared 4 bases from V and 5 bases from J, leaving 27 bases between. CDR3 length equals 18 residues. The CDR3 is CASSGGVGTGWGSHEQYF. In DNA form, the CDR3 reads TGTGCCAGCAGTGGAGGGGTGGGAACAGGGTGGGGTTCCCACGAGCAGTACTTC.

This clone was counted between two and nine times. V usage is TRBV23-1 and J usage is TRBJ2-7; a possible D gene is TRBD2 (6 bases). TRBV23-1 is reported as an ORF; its role is uncertain. CDR3 length: 14 amino acids. Between the trimmed V and J ends, which lost 3 bases and 2 bases, there was a span of 11 bases. The CDR3 here is CASSQLRRAYEQYF. In DNA form, the CDR3 reads TGCGCCAGCAGTCAGCTACGGAGGGCCTACGAGCAGTACTTC.

The chain has TRBV7-2 and TRBJ2-1; weak D call: TRBD1 (6 bases). CDR1 SGHTA and CDR2 FQGNSA come from the germline V gene. The CDR3 totals 14 residues. The germline V and J ends were trimmed by 3 bases and 6 bases, with 12 bases remaining between them. The CDR3 bases are TGTGCCAGCAGCTTGGGGGCGTTGGGCAATGAGCAGTTCTTC. Protein: CASSLGALGNEQFF.

This clone was detected only a few times. This sequence joins TRBV5-1 and TRBJ1-1; 7 nucleotides match TRBD1. Germline CDR1 SGHRS, CDR2 YFSETQ. The trim removed 4 bases at V and 5 bases at J, leaving 11 bases unmatched. This CDR3 comprises 15 residues. In DNA, the CDR3 is TGCGCCAGCAGCACGGGGACAGCGGAGGGGACTGAAGCTTTCTTT. Translated: CASSTGTAEGTEAFF. The variable domain in full, with the rest retrieved from reference TRBV5-1 and TRBJ1-1, is KAGVTQTPRYLIKTRGQQVTLSCSPISGHRSVSWYQQTPGQGLQFLFEYFSETQRNKGNFPGRFSGRQFSNSRSEMNVSTLELGDSALYLCASSTGTAEGTEAFFGQGTRLTVV.

The chain recombines TRBV5-1 with TRBJ2-7; 9 bases are shared with TRBD2. The trim removed 4 bases at V and 4 bases at J, leaving 18 bases unmatched. The germline V gene encodes CDR1 SGHRS and CDR2 YFSETQ. This CDR3 is 18 amino acids long. The CDR3 nucleotides are TGCGCCAGCAGCCCAACCGATTGGGCGGGAGGGCCGATGTACGAGCAGTACTTC. Translation: CASSPTDWAGGPMYEQYF.

This chain connects TRBV30 to TRBJ2-7; 7 bases map to TRBD1. Losses at the gene ends were 0 bases for V and 6 bases for J; bases not matched to a gene: 2. CDR3 length: 12 residues. The germline V gene has CDR1 GTSNPN and CDR2 SVGIG (reference sequence). CDR3 in amino acids: CAWSVAGGEQYF. CDR3 DNA: TGTGCCTGGAGTGTTGCAGGGGGCGAGCAGTACTTC.

V and J are TRBV30 and TRBJ1-5; D remains unclear. Trimming shortened V by 2 bases and J by 4 bases, and 9 bases separated the two germline ends. The CDR3 loop spans 13 amino acids. CDR1 and CDR2 (germline): GTSNPN, SVGIG (reference sequence). DNA of the CDR3: TGTGCCTGGAGTCCCCGGGTGAATCAGCCCCAGCATTTT. Protein: CAWSPRVNQPQHF.

The chain couples TRBV2 to TRBJ2-3; TRBD2 aligns across 12 bases. J lost 1 base, V lost 5 bases, and 4 bases had no gene match. The germline V gene encodes CDR1 SNHLY and CDR2 FYNNEI. The CDR3 is 16 residues long. DNA for the CDR3: TGTGCCAGCAGTCTGTCTAGCGGGAGGGGCACAGATACGCAGTATTTT. As protein: CASSLSSGRGTDTQYF.

The rearrangement uses TRBV19 and TRBJ2-1; 8 positions match TRBD2. The CDR3 has 15 amino acids. V lost 6 bases to trimming and J lost 1 base; unmatched junction nucleotides: 5. CDR1 LNHDA and CDR2 SQIVND come from the germline V gene (reference sequence). CDR3 residues: CASRASGGSYNEQFF. The CDR3, as DNA: TGTGCCAGTAGAGCCAGCGGGGGTTCCTACAATGAGCAGTTCTTC.

This clone was detected a few times. The chain employs TRBV28 and TRBJ2-2; possible D gene TRBD2, 6 bases. In germline, CDR1 is MDHEN, CDR2 SYDVKM. The CDR3 totals 13 residues. V lost 6 bases and J 6 bases, leaving 11 bases between the germline ends. CDR3 loop: CASSPRLAGELFF. CDR3 nucleotide sequence: TGTGCCAGCAGCCCGCGACTAGCCGGGGAGCTGTTTTTT.

V and J are TRBV27 and TRBJ2-7, with 7 positions matching TRBD1. V gave up 5 bases and J gave up 5 bases; unmatched junction bases: 6. Germline CDR1 MNHEY, CDR2 SMNVEV (reference sequence). This CDR3 region has 13 residues. CDR3 DNA: TGTGCCAGCAGTCCCCAGACAGGGAACGAGCAGTACTTC. The encoded protein is CASSPQTGNEQYF.

The chain has TRBV2 and TRBJ1-5; TRBD1 matches 9 bases. Germline V lookup: CDR1 SNHLY, CDR2 FYNNEI. The CDR3 has 17 residues. J was trimmed by 4 bases and V by 5 bases; bases with no gene match: 12. As DNA, the CDR3 is TGTGCCAGCAGTATTGGTGGGACAGGGTTCGGGAATCAGCCCCAGCATTTT. Encoded protein: CASSIGGTGFGNQPQHF.

The chain couples TRBV7-2 to TRBJ2-7; 14 bases align to TRBD2. The V gene's germline CDR1 is SGHTA and CDR2 FQGNSA. The ends lost 5 bases at V and 1 base at J; junction bases unmatched: 7. This CDR3 contains 17 residues. The CDR3 DNA reads TGTGCCAGCAGCCTTGCCCGGACTAGCGGGGGGTCCTACGAGCAGTACTTC. Translated, it gives CASSLARTSGGSYEQYF.

This rearrangement joins TRBV30 to TRBJ1-1, with a tentative D call TRBD1 (6 bases). CDR3 size: 16 residues. Germline CDR1 and CDR2: GTSNPN and SVGIG (reference sequence). V was cut by 2 bases and J by 1 base, with 17 bases left in between. DNA of the CDR3: TGTGCCTGGAGTAGCACCGGGACAACGGGGAACACTGAAGCTTTCTTT. This sequence encodes CAWSSTGTTGNTEAFF.

V usage is TRBV4-2 and J usage is TRBJ1-6, with TRBD1 as a possible D gene (5 bases). V was clipped by 3 bases and J by 9 bases, with 12 bases between them. This CDR3 contains 14 residues. In germline, CDR1 is LGHNA, CDR2 YNFKEQ. The CDR3 loop is CASSHDRLSSPLHF. In DNA form, the CDR3 reads TGTGCCAGCAGCCATGACAGATTATCTTCACCCCTCCACTTT.

V usage is TRBV5-1 and J usage is TRBJ2-7, with a weak D call TRBD2 (5 bases). Germline V CDR1 and CDR2: SGHRS, YFSETQ. The CDR3 spans 14 residues. V was clipped by 4 bases and J by 4 bases, with 15 bases between them. The CDR3 is CASSAGKGGYEQYF. The CDR3 DNA sequence: TGCGCCAGCAGCGCAGGAAAGGGCGGGTACGAGCAGTACTTC.

The chain uses TRBV6-1 and TRBJ1-2; 7 bases fit TRBD1. CDR1 and CDR2 (germline): MNHNS, SASEGT. V gave up 4 bases and J gave up 2 bases; unmatched junction bases: 1. This CDR3 is 13 amino acids long. The CDR3 nucleotides are TGTGCCAGCAGTGGGGGACAGAACTATGGCTACACCTTC. Translated, it gives CASSGGQNYGYTF.

In its sample, this clone was seen a few times. The chain joins TRBV6-5 to TRBJ2-1, with unresolved D. The germline gives CDR1 MNHEY, CDR2 SVGAGI. CDR3 size: 13 residues. V lost 6 bases and J 10 bases, leaving 16 bases between the germline ends. CDR3 residues: CASSSLGVGEQFF. In nucleotides, the CDR3 is TGTGCCAGCAGCTCTCTAGGCGTCGGCGAGCAGTTCTTC.

The chain recombines TRBV6-5 with TRBJ1-3, with 9 bases aligning to TRBD1. After removal of 6 bases from V and 5 bases from J, the junction contained 5 bases not matched to a gene. The germline CDR1 and CDR2 sequences are MNHEY and SVGAGI. The CDR3 totals 14 residues. The CDR3 DNA reads as TGTGCCAGCAGCCAGGGACAGGGTAGAAACACCATATATTTT. Encoded protein: CASSQGQGRNTIYF.